This TCR beta chain was retrieved from a study of shared T cell receptors in the human thymus. Comment on this clone: One end of the junction is discordant with germline, which a read error may explain.

The protocol was immunoSEQ multiplex PCR, while the TCRdb copy is restricted to in-frame clones and leaves out a portion. The sample lists roughly 410,000 clones; just under 95% were seen once. This CDR3 is built from 12 residues. The V gene's germline CDR1 is SGHVS and CDR2 FQNEAQ. The source is a human donor. Sequencing was carried out using thymocytes. This sequence joins TRBV7-8 and TRBJ2-7; no definite D call. CDR3 loop: CATKGQAYGQYF. The CDR3 DNA is TGTGCCACAAAAGGGCAGGCCTACGGGCAGTACTTC.